The 32 T cell receptor beta chains reported below all come from one sample, sequenced in a study of blood T cell repertoires in COVID-19. TCRdb keeps only in-frame clones here, not all; method: immunoSEQ multiplex PCR. The sample contains roughly 80,000 clones, 86% of which appear only once. The sample was peripheral blood. Receptors originate from an older woman with acute or convalescent COVID-19.

A single count supports this clone. The chain links TRBV6-1 to TRBJ2-7, with 9 bases fitting TRBD1. This CDR3 has 16 amino acids. J was trimmed by 8 bases and V by 3 bases; bases with no gene match: 14. Per the germline V gene, CDR1 is MNHNS and CDR2 is SASEGT. The CDR3 DNA reads TGTGCCAGCAGTGAGTCCCGGGGACAGGGAAGAGCAAAGCAGTACTTC. Translation gives CASSESRGQGRAKQYF.

This clone was counted once. The chain recombines TRBV3-1 (or the pseudogene TRBV3-2) with TRBJ1-2; 7 bases agree with TRBD1. CDR1 is LGHDT, CDR2 YNNKEL, per germline (reference sequence). After removal of 1 base from V and 2 bases from J, the junction contained 1 base not matched to a gene. The CDR3 runs to 14 residues. In DNA form, the CDR3 reads TGTGCCAGCAGCCAAGCCAGGGGGAACTATGGCTACACCTTC. As protein: CASSQARGNYGYTF.

The gene calls are TRBV11-2 and TRBJ2-1, with a weak D call TRBD1 (5 bases). Germline V lookup: CDR1 SGHAT, CDR2 FQNNGV. The CDR3 is 14 amino acids. The V end was cut by 4 bases, the J end by 4 bases, with 11 bases between. CDR3 DNA sequence: TGTGCCAGCAGCTCCAGGGCTGATTACAATGAGCAGTTCTTC. Translating gives CASSSRADYNEQFF.

The chain uses TRBV7-3 and TRBJ2-1; 12 bases fit TRBD2. Germline-derived CDR1 and CDR2 are SGHTA and FQGTGA. The CDR3 runs 15 residues. Trimming cost V 4 bases and J 3 bases; bases outside gene matches: 1. CDR3 DNA sequence: TGTGCCAGCAGCTCTAGCGGGAGGGGCTACAATGAGCAGTTCTTC. Translation gives CASSSSGRGYNEQFF.

This clone was recorded a few times. V gene TRBV6-5 combines with J gene TRBJ1-6; TRBD1 matches at 9 bases. Unmatched junction bases numbered 8, after V lost 6 bases and J lost 8 bases. The germline V gene encodes CDR1 MNHEY and CDR2 SVGAGI. The CDR3 has 15 residues. The CDR3 DNA follows: TGTGCCAGCAGCAGGACAGGGGTTTCTGATTCACCCCTCCACTTT. Its translation: CASSRTGVSDSPLHF.

This chain uses TRBV2 with TRBJ2-2; 7 bases map to TRBD2. CDR1 SNHLY and CDR2 FYNNEI come from the germline V gene. The CDR3 runs 14 residues. V shed 6 bases and J 4 bases; nucleotides not matched to a gene: 5. CDR3 coding DNA: TGTGCCAGCAGGTGGGGGGGAATCACCGGGGAGCTGTTTTTT. It codes for CASRWGGITGELFF.

V gene TRBV14 combines with J gene TRBJ1-1, with D unclear. From germline, CDR1 is SGHDN and CDR2 FVKESK. Trimming left V 5 bases short and J 1 base short, with 8 bases between. The CDR3 has 13 residues. CDR3 in DNA: TGTGCCAGCAGCAAACAAGAGAACACTGAAGCTTTCTTT. Translation gives CASSKQENTEAFF.

The chain couples TRBV9 to TRBJ1-1, with 10 bases lining up with TRBD1. This CDR3 is built from 15 residues. Trimming removed 4 bases from V and 7 bases from J; junction bases left unmatched: 10. Germline V lookup: CDR1 SGDLS, CDR2 YYNGEE. CDR3 amino acids: CASSKTGTGEGEAFF. The DNA for the CDR3 is TGTGCCAGCAGCAAAACCGGGACAGGGGAGGGTGAAGCTTTCTTT.

The chain uses TRBV30 and TRBJ2-7, with 8 bases matching TRBD1. CDR1 and CDR2 (germline): GTSNPN, SVGIG (reference sequence). This CDR3 is built from 16 residues. J gave up 5 bases and V 3 bases, and 15 bases lay outside the gene matches. Here the CDR3 reads CAWRAGGNSRYDEQYF. In DNA, the CDR3 is TGTGCCTGGAGGGCAGGGGGCAACTCCAGATATGACGAGCAGTACTTC.

The table lists this clone with a count of one. This chain connects TRBV30 to TRBJ1-1, with a weak D call TRBD1 (5 bases). Germline assignment: CDR1 GTSNPN and CDR2 SVGIG (reference sequence). The CDR3 is 11 amino acids. Trimming stripped 6 bases from V and 4 bases from J, with 9 bases between. Written as DNA, the CDR3 is TGTGCCTGTCAGGGAGGCACTGAAGCTTTCTTT. Translated: CACQGGTEAFF.

This chain connects TRBV28 to TRBJ1-4, with D perhaps matching TRBD1 (5 bases). Trimming stripped 5 bases from V and 2 bases from J, with 12 bases between. CDR1 and CDR2 from the germline V gene are MDHEN and SYDVKM. This CDR3 comprises 15 residues. The CDR3 region has the DNA TGTGCCAGCAGTATAGCAGGGCTGACTAATGAAAAACTGTTTTTT. Encoded protein: CASSIAGLTNEKLFF.

The rearrangement uses TRBV6-2 or TRBV6-3 and TRBJ2-7; a weak D match, TRBD1 (6 bases). The CDR3 totals 15 residues. Germline V gives CDR1 MNHEY, CDR2 SVGEGT. V gave up 3 bases and J gave up 3 bases, with 15 bases separating them. The CDR3 region is CASSYYPGTNYEQYF. The DNA for the CDR3 is TGTGCCAGCAGTTATTATCCCGGGACAAACTACGAGCAGTACTTC.

V is TRBV19 and J is TRBJ2-3; 9 bases agree with TRBD1. V gave up 2 bases and J gave up 6 bases; unmatched junction bases: 6. The CDR3 loop spans 15 amino acids. Germline lookup yields CDR1 LNHDA and CDR2 SQIVND (reference sequence). The chain's CDR3 is CASSIRTGERDTQYF. The CDR3 DNA reads TGTGCCAGTAGTATAAGGACAGGGGAAAGGGATACGCAGTATTTT.

J is TRBJ1-5 and V is TRBV28, with a weak D call TRBD1 (6 bases). V was cut by 7 bases and J by 4 bases, with 14 bases left in between. The CDR3 extends over 14 amino acids. Germline assignment: CDR1 MDHEN and CDR2 SYDVKM. The CDR3 DNA is TGTGCCAGCACAGAAACAGGGATAAATCAGCCCCAGCATTTT. This sequence encodes CASTETGINQPQHF.

CDR3 sequence: CASTGQMYSNQPQHF. The CDR3 bases are TGTGCCAGCACGGGACAGATGTATAGCAATCAGCCCCAGCATTTT. This chain uses TRBV19 with TRBJ1-5; 7 nucleotides line up with TRBD1. Germline trimming cut 9 bases from V and 0 bases from J; bases unmatched to any gene: 8. Germline CDR1 LNHDA, CDR2 SQIVND (reference sequence). The CDR3 spans 15 residues.

The CDR3 DNA follows: TGTGCCAGCAGCACCGGACTAGCGGGAGTTAACTCCTACAATGAGCAGTTCTTC. Amino acid sequence: CASSTGLAGVNSYNEQFF. The rearrangement links TRBV5-8 to TRBJ2-1, with 13 positions matching TRBD2. Germline CDR1 SGHTS, CDR2 YDEGEE. Trimming cost V 4 bases and J 0 bases; bases outside gene matches: 7. CDR3 length: 18 amino acids. The variable domain in full, with the rest retrieved from reference TRBV5-8 and TRBJ2-1, is EAGVTQSPTHLIKTRGQQATLRCSPISGHTSVYWYQQALGLGLQFLLWYDEGEERNRGNFPPRFSGRQFPNYSSELNVNALELEDSALYLCASSTGLAGVNSYNEQFFGPGTRLTVL.

V and J are TRBV25-1 and TRBJ2-1; D remains ambiguous. There are 14 residues in the CDR3. Germline V CDR1 and CDR2: MGHDK, SYGVNS. V lost 4 bases, J lost 7 bases, and 14 bases lay in between. The CDR3 reads CASSAPQSVNEQFF. CDR3 sequence (DNA): TGTGCCAGCAGTGCACCACAAAGTGTTAATGAGCAGTTCTTC.

V and J are TRBV2 and TRBJ2-5, with D possibly being TRBD2 (5 bases). Germline V gives CDR1 SNHLY, CDR2 FYNNEI. The CDR3 covers 13 residues. V was cut by 8 bases and J by 5 bases, with 15 bases left in between. This chain's CDR3 is CASGDPGGETQYF. Written as DNA, the CDR3 is TGTGCCAGCGGGGATCCGGGCGGGGAGACCCAGTACTTC.

The sample holds a few counts of this clone. J is TRBJ1-2 and V is TRBV5-4; 8 bases are a match to TRBD1. This CDR3 has 15 amino acids. J lost 4 bases, V lost 4 bases, and 9 bases had no gene match. Germline lookup yields CDR1 SGHNT and CDR2 YYREEE (reference sequence). CDR3 loop: CASSPGQGDGYGYTF. The CDR3 coding sequence is TGTGCCAGCAGCCCTGGACAGGGTGATGGCTATGGCTACACCTTC. Drawing the rest from reference TRBV5-4 and TRBJ1-2, the complete variable domain is ETGVTQSPTHLIKTRGQQVTLRCSSQSGHNTVSWYQQALGQGPQFIFQYYREEENGRGNFPPRFSGLQFPNYSSELNVNALELDDSALYLCASSPGQGDGYGYTFGSGTRLTVV.

V usage is TRBV7-2 and J usage is TRBJ2-5; 7 positions agree with TRBD1. The CDR3 loop spans 14 amino acids. The V gene's germline CDR1 is SGHTA and CDR2 FQGNSA. Unmatched junction bases numbered 0, after V lost 1 base and J lost 1 base. The CDR3 nucleotides read TGTGCCAGCAGCTTAGGACAGGGCCAAGAGACCCAGTACTTC. Translation: CASSLGQGQETQYF.

The chain uses TRBV6-5 and TRBJ2-1, with D possibly TRBD2 on 6 matching bases. The germline V gene encodes CDR1 MNHEY and CDR2 SVGAGI. Trimming took 6 bases from V and 4 from J, leaving 10 bases between them. This CDR3 has 13 amino acids. The CDR3 DNA is TGTGCCAGCAGGCCTGGGAGGTACAATGAGCAGTTCTTC. This gives the protein CASRPGRYNEQFF.

The chain joins TRBV27 to TRBJ1-2; TRBD1 matches at 7 bases. This CDR3 has 14 residues. V dropped 4 bases and J dropped 4; count of bases not matched to a gene: 6. Germline CDR1 reads MNHEY; CDR2 reads SMNVEV (reference sequence). Here the CDR3 DNA reads TGTGCCAGCAGTTACCGGGACAGCGGCTATGGCTACACCTTC. It encodes CASSYRDSGYGYTF.

A few counts support this clone. The rearrangement joins TRBV19 to TRBJ2-7; 7 positions agree with TRBD1. Per the germline V gene, CDR1 is LNHDA and CDR2 is SQIVND (reference sequence). J was trimmed by 5 bases and V by 8 bases; bases with no gene match: 9. There are 13 residues in the CDR3. The CDR3 is CASALTGHHEQYF. In DNA, the CDR3 is TGTGCCAGTGCCTTGACAGGGCACCACGAGCAGTACTTC.

As DNA, the CDR3 is TGTGCCAGCACTCCGGGGGCCTACGAGCAGTACTTC. This sequence encodes CASTPGAYEQYF. The chain recombines TRBV28 with TRBJ2-7, with D maybe TRBD2 (6 bases). Germline CDR1 is MDHEN and CDR2 is SYDVKM. V lost 7 bases to trimming and J lost 2 bases, with 9 bases between them. The CDR3 covers 12 residues.

This clone is a singleton in its sample. The chain has TRBV7-2 and TRBJ1-1, with 8 bases identical to TRBD1. Per germline, CDR1 SGHTA and CDR2 FQGNSA. Unmatched junction bases numbered 7, after V lost 5 bases and J lost 5 bases. The CDR3 has 14 amino acids. CDR3 amino acids: CASSEDRGWTEAFF. The CDR3 DNA sequence: TGTGCCAGCAGCGAAGACAGGGGATGGACTGAAGCTTTCTTT.

The genes are TRBV7-6 and TRBJ2-2; 8 bases map to TRBD2. This CDR3 contains 15 residues. V shed 5 bases, J shed 2 bases, and the junction held 4 bases outside the gene matches. The germline V gene has CDR1 SGHVS and CDR2 FNYEAQ. As DNA, the CDR3 is TGTGCCAGCAGCGCGACTAGCGCAAACACCGGGGAGCTGTTTTTT. This sequence encodes CASSATSANTGELFF.

The V gene is TRBV14, the J gene TRBJ1-2; 7 nucleotides match TRBD1. CDR1 and CDR2 from the germline V gene are SGHDN and FVKESK. The CDR3 sequence is 13 residues long. V was clipped by 4 bases and J by 3 bases; unmatched bases: 2. CDR3 amino acids: CASSLGTDYGYTF. CDR3 in DNA: TGTGCCAGCAGCCTCGGGACAGACTATGGCTACACCTTC.

V gene TRBV24-1 combines with J gene TRBJ1-1; TRBD1 aligns across 10 bases. Trimming removed 9 bases from V and 0 bases from J; junction bases left unmatched: 0. The CDR3 is 13 residues long. Germline loops: CDR1 KGHDR, CDR2 SFDVKD. The CDR3 DNA is TGTGCCACCGGGACAGGGGTGAACACTGAAGCTTTCTTT. Its translation: CATGTGVNTEAFF.

Turning to this clone: The CDR3 end shows no conserved phenylalanine or tryptophan, and so a read error is likely. The DNA is omitted, as the CDR3 cannot be located on it reliably, and the CDR3 follows TCRdb's listing. The V and J genes are TRBV20-1 and TRBJ2-3; the table assigns TRBD1, which was not confirmed against the DNA. A total of 9 residues make up the CDR3, ends included. Germline V gene data show CDR1 as DFQATT and CDR2 as SNEGSKA (reference sequence). The CDR3 reads CSAPPPRGC.

The rearrangement uses TRBV3-1 (or the pseudogene TRBV3-2) and TRBJ1-1; D is possibly TRBD1 (5 bases). The germline CDR1 and CDR2 sequences are LGHDT and YNNKEL (reference sequence). Trimming took off 2 bases at V and 5 bases at J, with 15 bases between the two ends. The CDR3 contains 15 residues. The DNA of the CDR3 is TGTGCCAGCAGCCAACCCCATCAGGGTCGAACTGAAGCTTTCTTT. Translated: CASSQPHQGRTEAFF.

The table lists this clone with a count of one. V and J are TRBV19 and TRBJ2-7; weak D call: TRBD1 (6 bases). Germline-derived CDR1 and CDR2 are LNHDA and SQIVND (reference sequence). Trimming took 4 bases from V and 6 from J, leaving 19 bases between them. The CDR3 length is 15 residues. CDR3 DNA sequence: TGTGCCAGTAGTAAACAGGGCGCCCTTGGTATCGAGCAGTACTTC. It specifies CASSKQGALGIEQYF.

The J gene is TRBJ2-1, the V gene TRBV3-1 (or the pseudogene TRBV3-2), with 8 bases identical to TRBD2. The CDR3 covers 16 residues. CDR1 LGHDT and CDR2 YNNKEL come from the germline V gene (reference sequence). V shed 6 bases and J 8 bases; nucleotides not matched to a gene: 15. In DNA form, the CDR3 reads TGTGCCAGCAGACAACAGCGGGGGTTTGGTAAGGATGAGCAGTTCTTC. Amino acids: CASRQQRGFGKDEQFF.